This TCR beta chain originates from a study of cytomegalovirus exposure and HLA in healthy donors. On this clone itself: Antigen: not known.

Study findings and constraints: Later work associated fewer than 20,000 TCR beta sequences with HLA alleles at 0.05 false discovery rate.

The CDR3 totals 14 residues. V dropped 9 bases and J dropped 5 bases, with 19 bases sitting between them. Germline CDR1 and CDR2: SGHAT and FQNNGV. In the PCR, 60 Vbeta and 13 Jbeta primers were used. TCRdb's copy holds only in-frame clones and misses some; the assay was immunoSEQ multiplex PCR. The listing contains about 190,000 clones. This chain links TRBV11-2 with TRBJ2-5, with D tentatively TRBD1 (7 bases). The clonotype was recovered from a man aged 30 to 45 in good health and CMV-seronegative. Material: PBMCs. The CDR3, as DNA: TGTGCCAGTGCCCACGGAGGGGGCGGGGAGACCCAGTACTTC. Its protein is CASAHGGGGETQYF.